These T cell receptor beta chains were read from a single sample in a study of identifying expanded T cells in peripheral blood. Measured with immunoSEQ multiplex PCR; TCRdb has only the in-frame clones, and not every one. The sample gives more than 85,000 clones, about 87% of which show up once; 7.5% to 10% is in the top ten. The specimen was blood. The receptors originated from a person aged 18 to 75 in good health. Both conserved end residues are part of each CDR3. The D gene is left open where the match is weak. Size is omitted from some rows. Given values are once, few, many or a class for expanded clones.

V	J	size	D	DNA	CDR3
TRBV28	TRBJ2-7	NA	TRBD1	TGTGCCAGCAGACCTGGACAGGGCTATTTCTCCTACGAGCAGTACTTC	CASRPGQGYFSYEQYF
TRBV7-9	TRBJ1-4	NA	TRBD1	TGTGCCAGCAGCTTAATGGACAGGGCGGGTGAAAAACTGTTTTTT	CASSLMDRAGEKLFF
TRBV27	TRBJ2-3	NA	TRBD1	TGTGCCAGCAGTCCGACCGGGACAGGGAGCACAGATACGCAGTATTTT	CASSPTGTGSTDTQYF
TRBV6-5	TRBJ1-2	NA	TRBD1	TGTGCCAGCAGTCCATTAGGGGGCGGGTTAAATGGCTACACCTTC	CASSPLGGGLNGYTF
TRBV11-3	TRBJ2-2	once	TRBD1	TGTGCCAGCAGCCACAGGGGGCACCCCGGGGAGCTGTTTTTT	CASSHRGHPGELFF
TRBV7-6	TRBJ2-5	NA	NA	TGTGCCAGCAGCTTAGCGCCGGGAGAGGAGACCCAGTACTTC	CASSLAPGEETQYF
TRBV5-1	TRBJ2-2	NA	NA	TGCGCCAGCAGCTTTTCCCAGGGGTTGGACACCGGGGAGCTGTTTTTT	CASSFSQGLDTGELFF
TRBV19	TRBJ1-1	NA	NA	TGTGCCAGTAGTATAGGGAGTATGAACACTGAAGCTTTCTTT	CASSIGSMNTEAFF
TRBV7-9	TRBJ1-1	NA	NA	TGTGCCAGCAGCCCAAGGGACCGCCCTTTTACTGAAGCTTTCTTT	CASSPRDRPFTEAFF
TRBV6-5	TRBJ1-5	NA	NA	TGTGCCAGCAGTTACTCGATCCAGAGCAATCAGCCCCAGCATTTT	CASSYSIQSNQPQHF